The rows below give T cell receptor beta chains drawn from one sample of a study of sequential checkpoint blockade in melanoma. Only in-frame clones appear in the TCRdb table, and some are missing; sequencing was by immunoSEQ multiplex PCR. This sample has 2,000 to 3,000 clones; approximately 31% occur once, and the top ten carry more than 10%. Material: tumor tissue (inferred from file names), obtained from a patient given nivolumab and ipilimumab in sequence. The receptors were sampled from a human donor with melanoma. Each CDR3 is given with its conserved first and last residue. A D gene is named only where the DNA matches it firmly. Size is omitted from some rows. Given values are once, few, many or a class for expanded clones.

>TRBV28|-|few|TRBJ2-7
CASSFHRSGTYEQYF
TGTGCCAGCAGTTTCCACCGTTCAGGTACCTACGAGCAGTACTTC
>TRBV6-8|-|-|TRBJ2-1
CASSDPFYNEQFF
TGTGCCAGCAGTGACCCATTTTACAATGAGCAGTTCTTC
>TRBV2|-|few|TRBJ2-5
CASSGPRRGETQYF
TGTGCCAGCAGTGGGCCCCGCAGGGGAGAGACCCAGTACTTC
>TRBV28|-|-|TRBJ1-5
CASSFLPGTSNQPQHF
TGTGCCAGCAGTTTCCTGCCGGGCACTAGCAATCAGCCCCAGCATTTT
>TRBV11-3|TRBD1|few|TRBJ1-1
CASSSASGTGVRNTEAFF
TGTGCCAGCAGCTCCGCGTCCGGGACAGGGGTGAGGAACACTGAAGCTTTCTTT
>TRBV11-3|TRBD2|-|TRBJ2-2
CASSLVRPGGGTGELFF
TGTGCCAGCAGCTTAGTTCGTCCGGGAGGTGGCACCGGGGAGCTGTTTTTT
>TRBV6-8|-|few|TRBJ2-7
CASRKPGNSYEQYF
TGTGCCAGCCGGAAACCAGGTAACTCCTACGAGCAGTACTTC
>TRBV14|-|-|TRBJ2-7
CASSLSPGLGQYF
TGTGCCAGCAGCCTCTCTCCGGGCCTCGGGCAGTACTTC
>TRBV19|-|few|TRBJ2-2
CASSLPTGFGGTGELFF
TGTGCCAGTAGCCTACCCACAGGGTTTGGGGGAACCGGGGAGCTGTTTTTT
>TRBV18|-|few|TRBJ1-5
CASSPSLDQPQHF
TGTGCCAGCTCACCATCTCTCGATCAGCCCCAGCATTTT
>TRBV9|TRBD1|-|TRBJ1-2
CASSVTGQGYGYTF
TGTGCCAGCAGCGTAACGGGACAGGGCTATGGCTACACCTTC
>TRBV6-8|TRBD2|large|TRBJ2-3
CASRLADTDTQYF
TGTGCCAGCAGGCTAGCGGACACAGATACGCAGTATTTT
>TRBV6-8|TRBD1|large|TRBJ2-7
CASSYWGSGQRPYEQYF
TGTGCCAGCAGTTACTGGGGATCGGGACAGAGGCCCTACGAGCAGTACTTC
>TRBV28|-|-|TRBJ1-1
CASSPRGRTMNTEAFF
TGTGCCAGCAGCCCCCGAGGTAGAACCATGAACACTGAAGCTTTCTTT
>TRBV5-1|TRBD2|few|TRBJ2-5
CASSLSTAGGGQETQYF
TGCGCCAGCAGCTTGAGTACTGCGGGAGGAGGCCAAGAGACCCAGTACTTC
>TRBV6-8|-|few|TRBJ1-3
CASSDRLRGRTIYF
TGTGCCAGCAGTGATAGGTTACGGGGTCGCACCATATATTTT
>TRBV11-3|-|medium-sized|TRBJ2-1
CASSSPPAGVNEQFF
TGTGCCAGCAGCTCCCCCCCCGCAGGGGTGAATGAGCAGTTCTTC
>TRBV12-5|TRBD1|-|TRBJ1-5
CASAGGQRGTGWQPQHF
TGTGCCAGCGCGGGCGGCCAAAGGGGGACAGGGTGGCAGCCCCAGCATTTT
>TRBV28|-|-|TRBJ1-1
CASSRGNTEAFF
TGTGCCAGCAGTAGAGGGAACACTGAAGCTTTCTTT
>TRBV11-3|-|medium-sized|TRBJ2-5
CASSSRRTEYQETQYF
TGTGCCAGCAGCTCGCGAAGGACAGAGTACCAAGAGACCCAGTACTTC
>TRBV11-3|-|few|TRBJ1-5
CASSLDLGASQPQHF
TGTGCCAGCAGCTTAGATCTGGGCGCATCTCAGCCCCAGCATTTT
>TRBV10-3|-|few|TRBJ1-3
CAISETASGNTIYF
TGTGCCATCAGTGAGACAGCTTCTGGAAACACCATATATTTT
>TRBV11-3|TRBD2|medium-sized|TRBJ2-5
CASSLGLAGGGETQYF
TGTGCCAGCAGCTTAGGACTAGCGGGAGGAGGGGAGACCCAGTACTTC
>TRBV9|-|-|TRBJ1-1
CASSSHKNTEAFF
TGTGCCAGCAGTTCACACAAGAACACTGAAGCTTTCTTT
>TRBV6-8|TRBD1|few|TRBJ1-2
CASSYPQDRVSGYTF
TGTGCCAGCAGTTATCCACAGGACAGGGTCTCTGGCTACACCTTC
>TRBV5-1|TRBD2|-|TRBJ2-3
CASSLVVSGGGALYTQYF
TGCGCCAGCAGCTTGGTCGTCAGCGGCGGGGGGGCCTTATATACGCAGTATTTT